The source of this TCR beta chain is a study of shared clonotypes between healthy human individuals (TCRdb year 2020). Concerning the study at large: The cohort included three men and two women between 18 and 49 years of age. Per donor, three plates each were used for CD4 naive and CD4 memory, two for CD8 naive, and one for CD8 memory. The study deeply sequenced blood TCR repertoires of about 5 healthy adults to estimate repertoire size and the extent of clonotype sharing between individuals. Libraries were prepared and TCR repertoires were sequenced by different laboratories using diverse techniques, in order to increase sequencing depth and limit assay-specific biases. Between about 0.8 and 9.5 billion PBMCs per donor were obtained by leukapheresis.

Using the deep immunoSEQ assay, TCR CDR3 regions were amplified from genomic DNA by multiplex PCR. Extracted genomic DNA from each cell subset was spread evenly across all wells of several immunoSEQ 96-well plates, with each plate serving as a replicate. For sorted subsets, around 0.2 ug genomic DNA, equal to tens of thousands of T cell genomes, was loaded into each replicate PCR. The purified libraries were quantified using a Qubit 3.0 fluorometer, sized with a Bioanalyzer 2100, and then quantified again using the KAPA Library Quantification kit. A separate single-read 150-cycle Illumina NextSeq 550 flow cell was used to sequence each immunoSEQ 96-well plate. Concerning the study's data processing: Because the immunoSEQ output held only junctional sequences and lacked quality scores, the filtering could not match the filtering applied to full-length reads. Sequences were annotated with PyIR, a Python wrapper for IgBLAST v1.9, using IMGT germline references to assign V/J genes and CDR3. Reads were filtered out if the reads had weak V/J assignments (E-value above 1e-6), no CDR3, stop codons, out-of-frame junctions, or ambiguous translated residues. V3J clonotypes were defined as sequences sharing the same inferred V gene, J gene, and CDR3 amino acid sequence. Percentage overlap between repertoires was calculated by dividing the number of shared unique clonotypes by the size of the smaller repertoire. Three approaches were used to assess repertoire richness: RTK rarefaction, the Chao1 estimator, and Recon v2.1 estimates of unobserved clonotypes. For all TCRbeta clonotypes obtained by the gDNA method from a handful of donors, generation probabilities were computed with OLGA. Imported from immuneACCESS, the table was reduced by TCRdb to in-frame sequences with V and J called. These copies leave out some clones; in studies compared against another copy, an unresolved V gene accounts for under half, and the cause of the remainder is not known. The DNA was the basis for D and trimming; V, J and clone size are from that table. Within this sample are about 980,000 clones, with roughly 72% of them counted one time only. The ten largest clones add up to around 1.5% of the sample.

For this clone: It lacks a known antigen. Base-call qualities are not available, and no considerably larger clone is one nucleotide away.

CDR1 and CDR2 are read off the germline V gene as ENHRY and SYGVKD. From cysteine to phenylalanine, the CDR3 is 13 amino acids long. Just the 39-base CDR3 DNA is kept, in frame starting at base 1. At the junction V is shortened by 9 bases and J by 5 bases, with 14 bases in between. The donors were healthy, HIV-negative adults with no recently reported acute infections or vaccinations. Every donor was a Caucasian adult residing in Nashville, Tennessee, USA. Magnetic negative selection was used to enrich CD4+ T cells, after which naive cells were positively selected on CD45RA and the negative fraction became the memory subset. After blood collection by leukapheresis, PBMCs were isolated using Ficoll-Histopaque density gradient centrifugation and then cryopreserved in the vapor phase of liquid nitrogen. Purity and quantity of every magnetically sorted T cell population were checked by analytical flow cytometry. From each sorted fraction, genomic DNA was isolated and quantified by UV absorbance on a Nanodrop 2000c.

Overall study outcomes, separate from this receptor: Pairwise subsampling indicated that sequencing depth was expected to affect the degree of clonotype sharing among donors. The genetic and exposure-history diversity represented was limited by the small number of donors. Across four donors, roughly 5% of naive CD4, around 3.3% of naive CD8, about 2.3% of memory CD4, and over 0.35% of memory CD8 clonotypes were shared. Higher generation probabilities were observed for clonotypes shared by all four sorted-subset donors than for non-shared clonotypes. Incomplete sequencing was indicated by rarefaction of sorted-subset datasets, despite the large sequencing depth. Estimated clonotype richness was generally larger for naive than for memory subsets. Sampling was limited to blood, and TCR repertoires in tissue likely differ from TCR repertoires in blood.

The chain employs TRBV10-3 and TRBJ1-5; matching of 6 bases hints at TRBD1 as the D gene. The TCR originated in a young man in good health. The sequencing sample was made of memory CD4+ T cells sorted from blood. In the paper's terms, the cell subset or site label means: CD45RA-negative fraction. The CDR3 protein: CAIGRDNDQPQHF. The DNA sequence is TGTGCCATTGGTAGGGACAACGATCAGCCCCAGCATTTT.